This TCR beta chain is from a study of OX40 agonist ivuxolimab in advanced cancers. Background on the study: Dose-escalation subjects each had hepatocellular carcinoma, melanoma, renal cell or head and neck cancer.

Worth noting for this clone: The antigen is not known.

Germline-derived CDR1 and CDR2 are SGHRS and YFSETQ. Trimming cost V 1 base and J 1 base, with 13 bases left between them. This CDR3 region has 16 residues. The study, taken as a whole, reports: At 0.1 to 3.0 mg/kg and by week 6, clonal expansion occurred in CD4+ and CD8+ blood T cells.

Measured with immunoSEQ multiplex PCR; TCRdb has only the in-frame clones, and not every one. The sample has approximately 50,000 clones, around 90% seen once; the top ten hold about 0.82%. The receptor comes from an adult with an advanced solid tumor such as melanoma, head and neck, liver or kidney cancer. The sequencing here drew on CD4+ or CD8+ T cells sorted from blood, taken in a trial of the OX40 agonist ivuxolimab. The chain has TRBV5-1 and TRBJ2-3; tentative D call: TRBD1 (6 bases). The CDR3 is CASSLMGAEGTDTQYF. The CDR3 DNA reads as TGCGCCAGCAGCTTGATGGGGGCTGAGGGCACAGATACGCAGTATTTT. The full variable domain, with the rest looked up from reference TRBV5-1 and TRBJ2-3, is KAGVTQTPRYLIKTRGQQVTLSCSPISGHRSVSWYQQTPGQGLQFLFEYFSETQRNKGNFPGRFSGRQFSNSRSEMNVSTLELGDSALYLCASSLMGAEGTDTQYFGPGTRLTVL.